The subject of this entry is one T cell receptor (beta chain). What it recognizes is unknown. This entry belongs to a study of CD8+CD57+ T cells in acquired aplastic anemia. As for the study in general: CD4+ and CD8+ cells, once sorted, gave DNA averaging approximately 3 ug. Study observations and caveats: Patients and healthy controls showed no significant CD8+ Simpson's diversity difference.

The CDR3 has 16 residues. The germline V gene has CDR1 KGHDR and CDR2 SFDVKD. V was pared by 0 bases and J by 7 bases, with 5 bases of the junction left unmatched. Sequencing was done on patients that had shown CD8+CD57+ cell expansion by flow cytometry. TCR beta VDJ combinations and CDR3 sequences were profiled from genomic DNA. TCRdb re-analysed the reads in MiXCR, keeping a single row per CDR3 protein. This table has approximately 190,000 distinct CDR3 sequences, less than 60% appearing once. What was sequenced was sorted CD4+, CD8+, or CD8+CD57+ T cells (not recorded which) from PBMCs. This rearrangement joins TRBV24-1 to TRBJ2-3; TRBD2 agrees at 11 bases. This sequence originates from a human donor with aplastic anemia. In DNA form, the CDR3 reads TGTGCCACCAGTGATTTGAGTACTAGCGGGGGATATACGCAGTATTTT. Translating it yields CATSDLSTSGGYTQYF.